What follows are 10 T cell receptor beta chains derived from one specimen sequenced in a study of long-term antiretroviral therapy in people with HIV. Survey-level resolution applied to immunoSEQ assay v3.0. Sequencing was performed with immunoSEQ multiplex PCR; in TCRdb, only in-frame clones are kept and a portion is missing. The repertoire holds about 14,000 clones, around four fifths seen once, with roughly 15% in the top ten. Sequencing used unsorted PBMCs, obtained 1.8 years before starting antiretroviral therapy. The receptor source for this set is a middle-aged woman with HIV.

This rearrangement joins TRBV5-1 to TRBJ1-1; no clear D gene. The V end was cut by 0 bases, the J end by 2 bases, with 5 bases between. There are 13 residues in the CDR3. Germline CDR1 and CDR2: SGHRS and YFSETQ. This chain's CDR3 is CASSLEPNTEAFF. The CDR3 DNA sequence: TGCGCCAGCAGCTTGGAGCCTAACACTGAAGCTTTCTTT.

The rearrangement joins TRBV5-6 to TRBJ2-1; D call uncertain. CDR3 length: 14 residues. V lost 0 bases and J 0 bases, leaving 4 bases between the germline ends. CDR1 is SGHDT and CDR2 is YYEEEE in the germline V gene. The DNA of the CDR3 is TGTGCCAGCAGCTTGGGGCCCTCCTACAATGAGCAGTTCTTC. The encoded protein is CASSLGPSYNEQFF.

This clone appeared once. The V call is TRBV27, the J call TRBJ2-7; D might be TRBD2 (6 bases). Trimming removed 0 bases from V and 4 bases from J, with 10 bases in between. Germline assignment: CDR1 MNHEY and CDR2 SMNVEV (reference sequence). The length of the CDR3 is 14 residues. CDR3 in DNA: TGTGCCAGCAGTTTATCCGGAGGGATTTACGAGCAGTACTTC. Residues: CASSLSGGIYEQYF.

On this clone: A junction end diverges from the germline sequence, so it may reflect a read error. The chain recombines TRBV5-1 with TRBJ2-3; D is tentatively TRBD1 or TRBD2 (6 bases each). The CDR3 loop spans 18 amino acids. CDR1 SGHRS and CDR2 YFSETQ come from the germline V gene. The CDR3 nucleotides read TGCGCCAGCAGATTGGTACCAGGGGCGGGATTTGGGACAGATACGCAGTATTTT. Protein sequence: CASRLVPGAGFGTDTQYF.

V is TRBV18 and J is TRBJ2-7; 11 nucleotides agree with TRBD2. This CDR3 region has 16 residues. V was pared by 0 bases and J by 2 bases, with 3 bases of the junction left unmatched. Looked up from germline, CDR1 is KGHSH and CDR2 is LQKENI. The CDR3 region has the DNA TGTGCCAGCTCACCACCCGGGACTAGCGGAACCTACGAGCAGTACTTC. Residues: CASSPPGTSGTYEQYF.

The chain has TRBV7-2 and TRBJ2-1, with a tentative D call TRBD2 (6 bases). V lost 11 bases to trimming and J lost 0 bases, with 11 bases between them. CDR1 is SGHTA, CDR2 FQGNSA, per germline. This CDR3 spans 13 amino acids. CDR3 sequence (DNA): TGTGCCTTAGGGCGGGGCTCCTACAATGAGCAGTTCTTC. Translating it yields CALGRGSYNEQFF.

This chain uses TRBV7-2 with TRBJ2-7; TRBD2 aligns across 11 bases. Germline V CDR1 and CDR2: SGHTA, FQGNSA. Germline trimming cut 5 bases from V and 6 bases from J; bases unmatched to any gene: 6. CDR3 length: 14 residues. The CDR3 sequence: CASSPRLAGSEQYF. The CDR3 nucleotides are TGTGCCAGCAGCCCTAGACTAGCGGGATCCGAGCAGTACTTC.

This clone was recorded only once. At one boundary the junction diverges from the germline segment, which might be a read error. The J gene is TRBJ2-3, the V gene TRBV6-5; D possibly matches TRBD1 or TRBD2 (5 bases each). The CDR3 is 15 residues long. Germline CDR1 is MNHEY and CDR2 is SVGAGI. CDR3 protein: CASSNSGTSTDTQYF. For the CDR3, the DNA is TGTGCCAGCAGTAACTCCGGGACGAGCACAGATACGCAGTATTTT.

The rearrangement uses TRBV5-1 and TRBJ1-5; 9 nucleotides agree with TRBD1. J lost 2 bases, V lost 1 base, and 16 bases had no gene match. This CDR3 contains 20 residues. Germline CDR1 reads SGHRS; CDR2 reads YFSETQ. The CDR3 loop is CASSLCGQGRVVARNQPQHF. The CDR3 DNA reads as TGCGCCAGCAGCTTGTGTGGACAGGGGAGGGTTGTTGCGCGCAATCAGCCCCAGCATTTT.

This clone is medium-sized (0.01 to 0.1%) by share. J is TRBJ2-2 and V is TRBV6-1, with 9 bases that match TRBD2. Germline-derived CDR1 and CDR2 are MNHNS and SASEGT. J lost 4 bases, V lost 4 bases, and 13 bases had no gene match. The CDR3 extends over 18 amino acids. CDR3 amino acids: CASSAWTSVSTSTGELFF. CDR3 DNA sequence: TGTGCCAGCAGTGCCTGGACTAGCGTGTCAACCTCCACCGGGGAGCTGTTTTTT.